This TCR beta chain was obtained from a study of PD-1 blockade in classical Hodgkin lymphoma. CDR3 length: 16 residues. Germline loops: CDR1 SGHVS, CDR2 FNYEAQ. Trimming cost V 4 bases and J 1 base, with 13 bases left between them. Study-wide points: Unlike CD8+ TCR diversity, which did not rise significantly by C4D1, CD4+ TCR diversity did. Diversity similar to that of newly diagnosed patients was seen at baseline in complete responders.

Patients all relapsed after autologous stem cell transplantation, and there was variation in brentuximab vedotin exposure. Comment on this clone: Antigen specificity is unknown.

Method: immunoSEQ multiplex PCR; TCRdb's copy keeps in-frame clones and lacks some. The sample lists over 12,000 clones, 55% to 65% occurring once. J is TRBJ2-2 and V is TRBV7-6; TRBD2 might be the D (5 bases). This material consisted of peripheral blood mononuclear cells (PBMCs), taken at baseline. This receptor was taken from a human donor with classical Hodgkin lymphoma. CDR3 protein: CASSYVVGENTGELFF. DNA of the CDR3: TGTGCCAGCAGCTATGTGGTCGGGGAGAACACCGGGGAGCTGTTTTTT.